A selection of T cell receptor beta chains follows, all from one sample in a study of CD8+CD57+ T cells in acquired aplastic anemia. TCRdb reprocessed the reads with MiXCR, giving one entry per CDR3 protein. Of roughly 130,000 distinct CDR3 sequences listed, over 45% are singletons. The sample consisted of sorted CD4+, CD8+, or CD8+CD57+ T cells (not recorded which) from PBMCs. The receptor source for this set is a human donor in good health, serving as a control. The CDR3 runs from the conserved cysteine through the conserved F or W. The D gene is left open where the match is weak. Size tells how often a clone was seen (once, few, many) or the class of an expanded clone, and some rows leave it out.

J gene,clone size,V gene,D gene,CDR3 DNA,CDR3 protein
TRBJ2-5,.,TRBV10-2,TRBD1,TGCGCCAGCAGTGAGTACGGCAGGGGGACCCGTCAAGAGACCCAGTACTTC,CASSEYGRGTRQETQYF
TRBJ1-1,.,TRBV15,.,TGTGCCACCAGCAAGTCAAGAGGCGGGAACACTGAAGCTTTCTTT,CATSKSRGGNTEAFF
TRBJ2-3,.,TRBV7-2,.,TGTGCCAGCAGCTTAGCGTCCAGGGTGACAGATACGCAGTATTTT,CASSLASRVTDTQYF
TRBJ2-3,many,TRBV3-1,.,TGTGCCAGCAGCCTCCCGCCTTCCGATACGCAGTATTTT,CASSLPPSDTQYF
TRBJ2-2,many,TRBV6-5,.,TGTGCCAGCAGTTTTAGCGTAAGCACCGGGGAGCTGTTTTTT,CASSFSVSTGELFF
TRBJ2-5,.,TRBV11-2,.,TGTGCCAGCAGCTTAGTGGGTTTTGGAGAGACCCAGTACTTC,CASSLVGFGETQYF
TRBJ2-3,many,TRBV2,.,TGTGCCACCCAGGGATTCACAGATACGCAGTATTTT,CATQGFTDTQYF
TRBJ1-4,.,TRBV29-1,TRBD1,TGCAGCGTGGATATCCCGGGACAGGGAGATGAAAAACTGTTTTTT,CSVDIPGQGDEKLFF
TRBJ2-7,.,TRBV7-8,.,TGTGCCAGCAGCTTACCGGTACAACCCTACGAGCAGTACTTC,CASSLPVQPYEQYF
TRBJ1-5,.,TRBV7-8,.,TGTGCCAGCAGCTTATACCCGGGGGTCTTGCAGCCCCAGCATTTT,CASSLYPGVLQPQHF
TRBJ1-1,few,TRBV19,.,TGTGCCAGTAGTGCCTTCGGCGAAGCTTTCTTT,CASSAFGEAFF
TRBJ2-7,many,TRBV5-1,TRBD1,TGCGCCAGCAGCTTCCGGGACAGCCCATTCTACGAGCAGTACTTC,CASSFRDSPFYEQYF
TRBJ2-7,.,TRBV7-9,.,TGTGCCAGCAGCTTAGCTGCAGTTGACGAGCAGTACTTC,CASSLAAVDEQYF
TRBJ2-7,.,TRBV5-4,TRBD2,TGTGCCAGCAACAAGGCCGGGGGGAGCAACGAGCAGTACTTC,CASNKAGGSNEQYF
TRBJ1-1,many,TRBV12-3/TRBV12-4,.,TGTGCCAGCAGCCGCCCCCCAAAGAACACTGAAGCTTTCTTT,CASSRPPKNTEAFF